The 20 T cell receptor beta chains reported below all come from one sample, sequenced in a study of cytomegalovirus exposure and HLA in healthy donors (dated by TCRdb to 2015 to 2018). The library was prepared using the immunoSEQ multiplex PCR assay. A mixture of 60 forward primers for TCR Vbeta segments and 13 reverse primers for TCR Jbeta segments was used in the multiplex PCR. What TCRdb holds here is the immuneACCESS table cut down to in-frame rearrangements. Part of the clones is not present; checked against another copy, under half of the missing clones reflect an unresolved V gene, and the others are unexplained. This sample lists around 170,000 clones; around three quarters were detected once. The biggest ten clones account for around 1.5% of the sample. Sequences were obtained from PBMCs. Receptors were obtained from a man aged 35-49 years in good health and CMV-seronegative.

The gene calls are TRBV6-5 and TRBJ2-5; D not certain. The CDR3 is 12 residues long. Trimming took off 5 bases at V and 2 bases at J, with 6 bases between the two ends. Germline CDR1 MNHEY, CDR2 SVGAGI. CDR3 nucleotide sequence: TGTGCCAGCAGTCGTTTACAAGAGACCCAGTACTTC. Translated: CASSRLQETQYF.

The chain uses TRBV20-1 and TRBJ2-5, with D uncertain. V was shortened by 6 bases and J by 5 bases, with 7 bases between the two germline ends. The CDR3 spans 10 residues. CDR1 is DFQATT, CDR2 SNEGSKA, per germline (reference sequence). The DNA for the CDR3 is TGCAGTGCGGAGAGGGAGACCCAGTACTTC. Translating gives CSAERETQYF.

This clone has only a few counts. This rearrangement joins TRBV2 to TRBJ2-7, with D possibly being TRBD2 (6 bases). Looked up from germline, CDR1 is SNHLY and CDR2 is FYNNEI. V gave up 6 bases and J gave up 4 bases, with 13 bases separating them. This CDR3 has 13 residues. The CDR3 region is CASRGGTGYEQYF. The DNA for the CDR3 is TGTGCCAGCAGGGGGGGTACCGGGTACGAGCAGTACTTC.

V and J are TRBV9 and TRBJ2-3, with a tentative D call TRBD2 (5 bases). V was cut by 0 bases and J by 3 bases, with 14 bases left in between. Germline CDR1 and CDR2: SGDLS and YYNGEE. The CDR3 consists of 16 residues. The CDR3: CASSVGNSAITDTQYF. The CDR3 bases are TGTGCCAGCAGCGTAGGCAATAGCGCAATTACAGATACGCAGTATTTT.

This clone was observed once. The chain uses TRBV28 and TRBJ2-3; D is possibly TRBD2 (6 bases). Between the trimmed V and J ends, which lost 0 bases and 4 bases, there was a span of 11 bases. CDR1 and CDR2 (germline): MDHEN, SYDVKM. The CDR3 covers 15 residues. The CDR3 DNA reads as TGTGCCAGCAGTTTATGGTTTCCGGGGGCAGATACGCAGTATTTT. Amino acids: CASSLWFPGADTQYF. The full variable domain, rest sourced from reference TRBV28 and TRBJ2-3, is DVKVTQSSRYLVKRTGEKVFLECVQDMDHENMFWYRQDPGLGLRLIYFSYDVKMKEKGDIPEGYSVSREKKERFSLILESASTNQTSMYLCASSLWFPGADTQYFGPGTRLTVL.

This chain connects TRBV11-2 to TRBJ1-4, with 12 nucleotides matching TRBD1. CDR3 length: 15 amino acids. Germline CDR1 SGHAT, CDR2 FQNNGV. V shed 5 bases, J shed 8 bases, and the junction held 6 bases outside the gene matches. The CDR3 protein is CASSVSGTGGEKLFF. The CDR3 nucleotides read TGTGCCAGCAGCGTCTCCGGGACAGGGGGCGAAAAACTGTTTTTT.

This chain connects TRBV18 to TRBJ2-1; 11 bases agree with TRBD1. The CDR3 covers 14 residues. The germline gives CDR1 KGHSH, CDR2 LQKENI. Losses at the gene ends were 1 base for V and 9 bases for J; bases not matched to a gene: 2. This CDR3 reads CASSPRDRGGEQFF. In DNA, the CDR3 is TGTGCCAGCTCACCACGGGACAGGGGGGGTGAGCAGTTCTTC.

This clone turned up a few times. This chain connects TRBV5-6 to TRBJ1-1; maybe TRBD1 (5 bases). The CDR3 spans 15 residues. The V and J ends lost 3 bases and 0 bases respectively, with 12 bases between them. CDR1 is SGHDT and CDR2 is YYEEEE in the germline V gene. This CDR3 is CASSSDSVMNTEAFF. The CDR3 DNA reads TGTGCCAGCAGCTCCGACAGCGTCATGAACACTGAAGCTTTCTTT.

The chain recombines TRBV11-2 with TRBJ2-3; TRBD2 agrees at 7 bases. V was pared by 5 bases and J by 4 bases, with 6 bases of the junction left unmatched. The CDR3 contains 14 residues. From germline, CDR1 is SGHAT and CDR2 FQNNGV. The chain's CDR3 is CASSLGLDADTQYF. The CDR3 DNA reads TGTGCCAGCAGCCTTGGACTAGATGCAGATACGCAGTATTTT.

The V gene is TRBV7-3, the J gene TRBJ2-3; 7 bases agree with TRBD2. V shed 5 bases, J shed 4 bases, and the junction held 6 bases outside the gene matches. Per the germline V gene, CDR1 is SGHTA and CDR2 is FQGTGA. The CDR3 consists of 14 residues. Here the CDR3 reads CASSLGGRADTQYF. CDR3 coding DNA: TGTGCCAGCAGCCTGGGAGGGAGGGCAGATACGCAGTATTTT.

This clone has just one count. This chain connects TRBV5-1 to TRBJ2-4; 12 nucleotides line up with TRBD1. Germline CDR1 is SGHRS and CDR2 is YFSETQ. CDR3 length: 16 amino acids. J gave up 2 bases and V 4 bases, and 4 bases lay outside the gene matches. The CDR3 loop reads CASSTGTGGPKNIQYF. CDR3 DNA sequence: TGCGCCAGCAGCACCGGGACAGGGGGCCCCAAAAACATTCAGTACTTC.

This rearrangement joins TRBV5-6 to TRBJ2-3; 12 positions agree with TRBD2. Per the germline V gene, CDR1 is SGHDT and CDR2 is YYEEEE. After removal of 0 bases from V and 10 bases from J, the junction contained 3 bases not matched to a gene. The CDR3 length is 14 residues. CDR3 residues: CASSLATSGRPQYF. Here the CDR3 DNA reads TGTGCCAGCAGCTTGGCGACTAGCGGGAGACCGCAGTATTTT.

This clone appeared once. The CDR3 is CASSLEGQGLREAFF. The CDR3 DNA reads TGCGCCAGCAGCTTGGAGGGACAGGGGCTGCGGGAAGCTTTCTTT. The chain employs TRBV5-1 and TRBJ1-1, with 10 bases fitting TRBD1. V was clipped by 0 bases and J by 8 bases; unmatched bases: 7. This CDR3 has 15 residues. Looked up from germline, CDR1 is SGHRS and CDR2 is YFSETQ.

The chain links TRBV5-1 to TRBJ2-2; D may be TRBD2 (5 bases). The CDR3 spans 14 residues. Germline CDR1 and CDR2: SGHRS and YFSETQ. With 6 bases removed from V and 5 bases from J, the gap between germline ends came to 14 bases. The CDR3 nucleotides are TGCGCCAGCAACTGGGGAGACGATACCGGGGAGCTGTTTTTT. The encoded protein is CASNWGDDTGELFF. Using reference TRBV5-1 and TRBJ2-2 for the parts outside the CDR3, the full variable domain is KAGVTQTPRYLIKTRGQQVTLSCSPISGHRSVSWYQQTPGQGLQFLFEYFSETQRNKGNFPGRFSGRQFSNSRSEMNVSTLELGDSALYLCASNWGDDTGELFFGEGSRLTVL.

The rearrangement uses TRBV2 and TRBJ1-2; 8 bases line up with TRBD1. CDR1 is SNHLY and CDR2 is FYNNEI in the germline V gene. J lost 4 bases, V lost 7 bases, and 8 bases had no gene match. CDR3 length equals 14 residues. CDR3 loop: CASTRTGTSYGYTF. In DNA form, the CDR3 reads TGTGCCAGCACCCGGACAGGGACAAGCTATGGCTACACCTTC.

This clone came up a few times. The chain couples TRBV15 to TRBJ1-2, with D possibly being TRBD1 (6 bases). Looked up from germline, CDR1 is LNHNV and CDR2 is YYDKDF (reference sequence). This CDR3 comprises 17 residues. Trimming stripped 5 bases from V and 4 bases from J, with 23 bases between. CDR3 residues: CATSVSALGARVYGYTF. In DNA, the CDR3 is TGTGCCACCAGCGTATCTGCACTGGGGGCGAGGGTCTATGGCTACACCTTC.

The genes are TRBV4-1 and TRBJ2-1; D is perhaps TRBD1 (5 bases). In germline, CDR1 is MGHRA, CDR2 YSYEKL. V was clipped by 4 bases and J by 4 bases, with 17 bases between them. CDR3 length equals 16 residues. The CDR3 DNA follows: TGCGCCAGCAGCCTTCTGGAGACAAGGGGATACAATGAGCAGTTCTTC. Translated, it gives CASSLLETRGYNEQFF.

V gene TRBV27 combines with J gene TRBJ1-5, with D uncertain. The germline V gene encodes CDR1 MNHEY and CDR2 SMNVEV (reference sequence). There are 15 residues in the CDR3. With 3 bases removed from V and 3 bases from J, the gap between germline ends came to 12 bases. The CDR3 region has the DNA TGTGCCAGCAGTTTTAGCGGGAATGCCAATCAGCCCCAGCATTTT. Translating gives CASSFSGNANQPQHF.

The CDR3 sequence is CASSISGRATGELFF. CDR3 nucleotide sequence: TGTGCCAGCAGCATTAGCGGGAGAGCGACCGGGGAGCTGTTTTTT. The chain recombines TRBV28 with TRBJ2-2, with TRBD2 identical over 9 bases. Germline-derived CDR1 and CDR2 are MDHEN and SYDVKM. V lost 6 bases to trimming and J lost 5 bases; unmatched junction nucleotides: 7. CDR3 length equals 15 residues. Full variable domain (rest looked up from reference TRBV28 and TRBJ2-2): DVKVTQSSRYLVKRTGEKVFLECVQDMDHENMFWYRQDPGLGLRLIYFSYDVKMKEKGDIPEGYSVSREKKERFSLILESASTNQTSMYLCASSISGRATGELFFGEGSRLTVL.

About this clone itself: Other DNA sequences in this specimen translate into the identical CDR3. CDR3 region: CASSSTGLNTEAFF. The CDR3 nucleotides read TGTGCCAGCAGCTCCACAGGATTGAACACTGAAGCTTTCTTT. V usage is TRBV5-4 and J usage is TRBJ1-1; D is perhaps TRBD1 (5 bases). The CDR3 extends over 14 amino acids. In germline, CDR1 is SGHNT, CDR2 YYREEE (reference sequence). Trimming shortened V by 3 bases and J by 0 bases, and 9 bases separated the two germline ends.